This TCR beta chain was observed in a study of cytomegalovirus exposure and HLA in healthy donors. Points from the study as a whole: Listed as cytomegalovirus-associated were 150 or so TCR beta chains.

CDR1 and CDR2 (germline): MGHDK, SYGVNS. CDR3 length equals 11 residues. After removal of 5 bases from V and 12 bases from J, the junction contained 5 bases not matched to a gene. This clone was found a few times. Its antigen is unidentified. Here immunoSEQ multiplex PCR was the method, and the copy in TCRdb shows in-frame clones only, minus some. The top ten clones hold about 0.99% of a sample with hundreds of thousands of clones, 88% of them seen once. The validation cohort, a group of over a hundred subjects, included the donors and was separate from the roughly 670-subject first cohort. V and J are TRBV25-1 and TRBJ1-2; the match to TRBD1 covers 8 bases. The sequenced material came from PBMCs. The source of this sequence is a woman in her late teens or twenties in good health and CMV-seronegative. The CDR3 loop reads CASSTSGGDTF. DNA of the CDR3: TGTGCCAGCAGTACCTCAGGGGGCGACACCTTC.